Listed below are T cell receptor beta chains from one sample, sequenced in a study of OX40 agonist ivuxolimab in advanced cancers. Profiling relied on immunoSEQ multiplex PCR, and the TCRdb table lists in-frame clones only, not all of them. This sample has some 21,000 clones, with approximately 87% found just once. The sequenced sample was CD4+ or CD8+ T cells sorted from blood, obtained in a trial of the OX40 agonist ivuxolimab. These receptors were obtained from an adult with an advanced solid tumor such as melanoma, head and neck, liver or kidney cancer. CDR3s include the opening cysteine and the closing phenylalanine or tryptophan. The order of the fields is V gene, D gene, clone size, J gene, CDR3 protein. D genes are given only for firm matches. Only part of the rows carry a size: once, few, many, or a class if the clone is expanded.

TRBV7-3	.	.	TRBJ1-2	CASSSPDAYHNYGYTF
TRBV2	.	.	TRBJ2-3	CATRPWRTDTQYF
TRBV5-4	.	.	TRBJ1-1	CASSLGSEAFF
TRBV7-2	TRBD2	.	TRBJ2-1	CASSLAPLAGGLRHNEQFF
TRBV27	.	.	TRBJ2-1	CASSFLHSDAGYNEQFF
TRBV4-1	.	once	TRBJ1-3	CASSQDMVQTRNTIYF
TRBV9	.	once	TRBJ2-3	CASSVPQRGGDIDTQYF
TRBV11-1	TRBD1	.	TRBJ1-4	CASSPTGASDWEKLFF
TRBV19	.	few	TRBJ2-1	CASSMEPELNNEQFF
TRBV5-1	TRBD1	.	TRBJ2-1	CASSFQGAGSYNEQFF